This TCR beta chain is drawn from a study of blood T cell repertoires in COVID-19. Turning to the study itself: Italy, Spain and the United States were the sources of the convalescent and acute COVID-19 samples. Sources were T cells, B-cell-depleted T cells, or PBMCs; the material itself was cDNA or gDNA.

Germline loops: CDR1 LGHDT, CDR2 YNNKEL (reference sequence). With 4 bases clipped from V and 1 base from J, the junction kept 3 bases outside the gene matches. The CDR3 runs to 14 residues. Measured with immunoSEQ multiplex PCR; TCRdb has only the in-frame clones, and not every one. The sample carries about half a million clones, approximately 83% recorded once. The chain carries TRBV3-1 (or the pseudogene TRBV3-2) and TRBJ2-5; the match to TRBD2 covers 7 bases. Sequenced: peripheral blood. The TCR originated in a human donor in a cohort sampled during active COVID-19. The CDR3 bases are TGTGCCAGCAGCCTGCCTAGCGGCCAAGAGACCCAGTACTTC. This sequence encodes CASSLPSGQETQYF.